What follows are 10 T cell receptor beta chains derived from one specimen sequenced in a study of blood T cells in healthy people across ages. Next came a second PCR, run for about 6 to 12 cycles, which used a sample-barcoded 5' primer along with a J-beta primer mix. In TCRdb, the 5' RACE reads were re-called with MiXCR into one record per CDR3 protein. In the table there are roughly 1.5 million distinct CDR3 sequences, around 40% of which are singletons. The sequenced material came from blood. All receptors come from a woman aged 18-29 years in good health.

This clonotype appeared once. This chain's CDR3 is CATCGDTGELFF. Here the CDR3 DNA reads TGTGCCACCTGTGGGGACACCGGGGAGCTGTTTTTT. This chain links TRBV24-1 with TRBJ2-2, with D hard to call. The germline V and J ends were trimmed by 9 bases and 3 bases, with 7 bases remaining between them. The CDR3 is 12 amino acids. The germline V gene encodes CDR1 KGHDR and CDR2 SFDVKD.

This clonotype was seen only a few times. This sequence joins TRBV4-3 and TRBJ2-7; TRBD1 matches at 10 bases. This CDR3 spans 17 amino acids. Germline V CDR1 and CDR2: LGHNA, YSLEER. Germline trimming cut 1 base from V and 3 bases from J; bases unmatched to any gene: 9. The chain's CDR3 is CASSQVLRDRGYYEQYF. The CDR3 nucleotides are TGCGCCAGCAGCCAAGTTCTTCGGGACAGGGGATACTACGAGCAGTACTTC.

J is TRBJ2-3 and V is TRBV7-2; perhaps TRBD1 as D (5 bases). This CDR3 contains 15 residues. V lost 4 bases and J 8 bases, leaving 19 bases between the germline ends. CDR1 is SGHTA and CDR2 is FQGNSA in the germline V gene. The chain's CDR3 is CASSYSPDRTATQYF. Here the CDR3 DNA reads TGTGCCAGCAGCTATAGCCCCGACAGAACCGCTACGCAGTATTTT.

This clonotype was seen a handful of times. The rearrangement links TRBV24-1 to TRBJ2-1; perhaps TRBD1 as D (6 bases). This CDR3 comprises 16 residues. V gave up 2 bases and J gave up 6 bases, with 16 bases separating them. Per the germline V gene, CDR1 is KGHDR and CDR2 is SFDVKD. In DNA, the CDR3 is TGTGCCACCAGTGATTCGGTAGGGGGAAATCTCAATGAGCAGTTCTTC. Translation gives CATSDSVGGNLNEQFF.

This rearrangement joins TRBV6-2 or TRBV6-3 to TRBJ2-4; the match to TRBD1 covers 8 bases. This CDR3 contains 14 residues. Per the germline V gene, CDR1 is MNHEY and CDR2 is SVGEGT. Unmatched junction bases numbered 13, after V lost 5 bases and J lost 13 bases. Here the CDR3 DNA reads TGTGCCAGCAGTAAACCTGGGACAGGAAGGGAGCAGTACTTC. It specifies CASSKPGTGREQYF.

This clonotype occurred a few times. The genes are TRBV6-1 and TRBJ2-5; D ambiguous. V dropped 6 bases and J dropped 0 bases, with 11 bases sitting between them. This CDR3 spans 14 amino acids. Germline CDR1 is MNHNS and CDR2 is SASEGT. The CDR3 loop reads CASRRLRYQETQYF. The CDR3, as DNA: TGTGCCAGCAGACGTCTACGGTACCAAGAGACCCAGTACTTC.

The V gene is TRBV28, the J gene TRBJ2-2; no clear D. The length of the CDR3 is 12 residues. Trimming pared 6 bases from V and 6 bases from J, leaving 8 bases between. CDR1 is MDHEN, CDR2 SYDVKM, per germline. CDR3 coding DNA: TGTGCCAGCAGATCGTTGGCCGGGGAGCTGTTTTTT. This sequence encodes CASRSLAGELFF.

The DNA for the CDR3 is TGCGCCAGCAGCCAGTCGGAAAGGACCTACGAGCAGTACTTC. Protein: CASSQSERTYEQYF. This rearrangement joins TRBV4-1 to TRBJ2-7; D gene uncertain. V lost 3 bases and J 2 bases, leaving 11 bases between the germline ends. CDR1 is MGHRA, CDR2 YSYEKL, per germline. This CDR3 contains 14 residues.

V is TRBV3-1 and J is TRBJ1-6; tentative D call: TRBD1 (6 bases). Germline CDR1 and CDR2: LGHDT and YNNKEL (reference sequence). This CDR3 comprises 13 residues. Between the trimmed V and J ends, which lost 3 bases and 9 bases, there was a span of 9 bases. The CDR3: CASSHTGSSPLHF. The CDR3 DNA follows: TGTGCCAGCAGCCACACAGGGAGTTCACCCCTCCACTTT.

The chain combines TRBV6-2 or TRBV6-3 with TRBJ2-5; no clear D. V lost 7 bases to trimming and J lost 11 bases, with 20 bases between them. Per the germline V gene, CDR1 is MNHEY and CDR2 is SVGEGT. The CDR3 runs 13 residues. The CDR3 reads CASTLRTINEQYF. The CDR3 DNA follows: TGTGCCAGCACATTGCGGACGATCAATGAGCAGTACTTC.